What follows is one T cell receptor (beta chain) and its context. Its specific antigen is unknown. No base qualities exist here, and no much larger clone lies one base off it. This CDR3 is also generated by other DNA sequences in the sample. Participants in the prospective study were aged roughly 18 to 100 years, lived in 20 to 25 United States geographic areas, and enrolled through a virtual design. In the prospective study, cohorts were assigned on the basis of participant-reported clinical history obtained from a screening survey and a study questionnaire. Exposed participants had been in contact, within 2 weeks of entering the study, with a person who had a PCR-confirmed or clinician-diagnosed case of COVID-19. Each participant in the prospective study had whole blood, serum and a nasopharyngeal or oropharyngeal swab collected by mobile phlebotomists. Prospective study participants could optionally give additional blood draws and questionnaires over an approximately two-month period. Before DNA extraction, blood samples from the prospective study were shipped at room temperature or frozen.

This sample stems from a study of blood T cell repertoires in COVID-19 (dated by TCRdb to 2020 to 2021). Describing the broader study: Samples covering the acute and convalescent phases of COVID-19 were provided by collaborators in the United States, Italy and Spain. Where available, HLA class I and class II types were taken from metadata supplied by the sample provider and were not determined by assay-based typing. Samples were obtained from the ongoing ImmuneRACE study (first 160 participants) and from some 1,300 subjects provided by 6 global collaborators. The material from the prospective study consisted of cDNA or gDNA derived from T cells, B-cell-depleted T cells, or PBMCs. The repertoires were released in a freely available public database meant as a resource for research on the immune response to SARS-CoV-2. The sample metadata nearly always contained a de-identified subject ID, COVID-19 status, age in years and sex. Subjects who had been exposed to COVID-19, were actively infected with it, or had recovered from it provided the deeply sampled blood TCRbeta repertoires that made up the dataset.

Trimming takes 1 base off V and 2 bases off J; junction bases not matched to a gene: 1. From a lookup of the germline V gene, CDR1 and CDR2 are SGHRS and YFSETQ. The cysteine opens and the phenylalanine closes a CDR3 of 14 amino acids. CDR3 DNA is the only sequence kept; it has 42 bases, read in frame from the first base. TCRbeta CDR3 regions were amplified from genomic DNA using the immunoSEQ Assay, a bias-controlled multiplex PCR. As for the original processing: The number of nucleated cells in each sample was estimated from the amplification of reference gene primers within the assay. To quantify the absolute abundance of each unique TCRbeta CDR3 rearrangement, sequence reads were collapsed and filtered. For each sample, productive Simpson clonality was calculated as the square root of Simpson's diversity index across productive rearrangements. Sourced from immuneACCESS, this table was stored by TCRdb with only in-frame sequences that have V and J called. A share of the clones is absent; for the studies checked, an unresolved V gene accounts for under half, and the remainder has no known explanation. The V and J calls and clone size are taken from that table; D and trimming were inferred from the DNA. The sample data list about 220,000 clones, and almost 90% of these were observed just once. The biggest ten clones account for roughly 16% of the sample.

Paper-wide results and their limitations: The amount of clinical and demographic metadata varied by source and participant and was provided uncurated.

In this chain, TRBV5-1 is recombined with TRBJ1-2, and TRBD1 aligns with 8 junction nucleotides. Material for sequencing was PBMCs or T cells enriched from blood (not recorded which). The sequence was collected from a man under 40 who had been exposed to COVID-19. The DNA is TGCGCCAGCAGCTTGACAGGGGGGAACTATGGCTACACCTTC. Its amino acids are CASSLTGGNYGYTF.